This is a list of T cell receptor beta chains from one sample in a study of control samples from healthy donors and cancer patients. Using immunoSEQ multiplex PCR, the repertoire was profiled, and TCRdb retains in-frame clones only, with some absent. The sample has some 98,000 clones; approximately 88% are singletons. The sequencing sample was made of PBMCs. These receptors were obtained from a man in his sixties or seventies with lung cancer. Each CDR3 is given with its conserved first and last residue. The order of the fields is J gene, V gene, clone size, CDR3 protein. Clone size, where shown, is once, few, many, or a class for clones that have expanded.

TRBJ2-5 TRBV10-1 . CASSDGSGSPPGTQYF
TRBJ2-1 TRBV7-7 . CASSFQRYNEQFF
TRBJ1-6 TRBV18 . CASSPATGVSPLHF
TRBJ1-4 TRBV2 . CASSEPTGVLLSNEKLFF
TRBJ2-4 TRBV28 . CASSPETVGAKNIQYF
TRBJ2-1 TRBV4-1 . CASSSRSTGTYNEQFF
TRBJ2-5 TRBV7-8 . CASSLGLSGVPETQYF
TRBJ2-7 TRBV7-9 few CASSSIPGQAISYEQYF
TRBJ2-6 TRBV27 many CASSPHWGTGANVLTF
TRBJ1-2 TRBV24-1 few CATSDPGRNYGYTF
TRBJ1-2 TRBV5-6 . CASSLAAGAGGYTF
TRBJ1-2 TRBV11-2 . CASSFGRTERGGYTF
TRBJ2-1 TRBV11-2 . CASSPFLTGPNNEQFF
TRBJ2-7 TRBV5-1 once CASSIDGSYEQYF
TRBJ1-1 TRBV19 . CASSKRTEAFF
TRBJ2-3 TRBV5-1 . CASSRINGGGTDTQYF
TRBJ2-7 TRBV11-3 . CASSSDRGQGEQYF
TRBJ1-3 TRBV19 . CASSTGQANSGNTIYF
TRBJ1-2 TRBV5-4 . CASSLDSQTNGYTF
TRBJ2-3 TRBV4-3 . CASSQDLGRGTDTQYF
TRBJ1-6 TRBV5-6 . CASSLRNSNSPLHF
TRBJ2-2 TRBV5-4 . CASSLEGLAGGYNTGELFF